This T cell receptor beta chain was captured by sequencing in a study of post-analysis software for immune sequencing data. Study-wide points: In patients, roughly 5 TRBV segments were more frequent than in controls, with TRBV5-6, TRBV5-1 and TRBV20-1 among them. The authors found that F measure strongly co-clustered same-batch samples.

In the case of this clonotype: The antigen is undetermined.

This CDR3 has 15 residues. Built from TCR beta cDNA, the libraries had unique molecular identifiers in them. TCRdb reprocessed the PCR reads with MiXCR, giving one entry per CDR3 protein. The profile shows some 690,000 distinct CDR3 sequences, 59% of them singletons. Sequences were obtained from blood. This chain joins TRBV12-3 or TRBV12-4 and TRBJ2-7; no clear D. The tail of the sequence fits TRBJ2-5 better, so the J call may be wrong. This clonotype originated in a girl aged 2 to 10 with multiple sclerosis. CDR3 sequence reads: CASSPGRPVGETQYF. DNA for the CDR3: TGTGCCAGCAGTCCCGGACGTCCGGTGGGAGAGACCCAGTACTTC.